Listed here are 2 T cell receptor beta chains from one sample, sequenced in a study of T-cell memory formation after mild COVID-19. TCRdb processed the 5' RACE reads anew with MiXCR; each CDR3 protein has one entry. The sample lists tens of thousands of distinct CDR3 sequences, 10% to 15% occurring once. The sequenced sample was PBMCs or a T cell subset sorted from them (not recorded which). The origin of the receptors is a young man who had mild COVID-19 (a few samples of this study predate the infection). Cell type and time point are not known.

This rearrangement joins TRBV5-1 to TRBJ1-1; 7 bases fit TRBD1. Germline V gene sequence: CDR1 SGHRS, CDR2 YFSETQ. The V segment lost 4 bases and the J segment 6 bases; nucleotides outside the gene matches: 12. The CDR3 runs 15 residues. This CDR3 reads CASSLSQGRVAEAFF. The CDR3 bases are TGCGCCAGCAGCCTGTCACAGGGGCGGGTAGCTGAAGCTTTCTTT.

This chain uses TRBV7-2 with TRBJ2-7; D possibly corresponds to TRBD2 (6 bases). The V gene lost 4 bases and the J gene lost 2 bases, with 12 bases spanning the gap. The CDR3 runs to 14 residues. Per germline, CDR1 SGHTA and CDR2 FQGNSA. The CDR3 nucleotides are TGTGCCAGCAGCTCAGGACTAAGTCCCTACGAGCAGTACGTC. Amino acid sequence: CASSSGLSPYEQYV.